A single sample gave rise to the 15 T cell receptor beta chains below, sequenced in a study of OX40 agonist ivuxolimab in advanced cancers. The protocol was immunoSEQ multiplex PCR, while the TCRdb copy is restricted to in-frame clones and leaves out a portion. The data contain about 100,000 clones, approximately 94% of them singletons. Sequenced material: CD4+ or CD8+ T cells sorted from blood, taken in a trial of the OX40 agonist ivuxolimab. The receptors derive from an adult with an advanced solid tumor such as melanoma, head and neck, liver or kidney cancer.

The V call is TRBV19, the J call TRBJ2-5, with D perhaps matching TRBD2 (6 bases). This CDR3 is 17 amino acids long. Germline CDR1 and CDR2: LNHDA and SQIVND (reference sequence). The V end lost 3 bases, the J end lost 5 bases, and 22 bases lay between the germline ends. CDR3 residues: CASSIGGMAGPGETQYF. The DNA for the CDR3 is TGTGCCAGTAGTATTGGCGGTATGGCGGGGCCGGGGGAGACCCAGTACTTC.

The genes are TRBV7-2 and TRBJ2-7, with D perhaps given as TRBD1 or TRBD2 (6 bases each). V dropped 2 bases and J dropped 10 bases, with 18 bases sitting between them. The germline V gene encodes CDR1 SGHTA and CDR2 FQGNSA. This CDR3 spans 14 amino acids. The CDR3 DNA is TGTGCCAGCAGCTTATCCAGGGGAGGAATCGAACAGTACTTC. Translated: CASSLSRGGIEQYF.

The chain combines TRBV6-1 with TRBJ1-3; maybe TRBD1 (5 bases). The CDR3 extends over 14 amino acids. From germline, CDR1 is MNHNS and CDR2 SASEGT. V dropped 7 bases and J dropped 1 base, with 11 bases sitting between them. The CDR3 DNA sequence: TGTGCCAGCAAAACGGGGGGGTCTGGAAACACCATATATTTT. It translates to CASKTGGSGNTIYF.

Remarks on this clone: No conserved phenylalanine or tryptophan is present at the end of the CDR3, so a read error is the likely explanation. The genes are TRBV5-1 and TRBJ1-1; D gene ambiguous. Germline V gives CDR1 SGHRS, CDR2 YFSETQ. The V gene lost 2 bases and the J gene lost 3 bases, with 17 bases spanning the gap. The CDR3 covers 16 residues. CDR3 residues: CASSFNSRWRDTEAFC. CDR3 bases: TGCGCCAGCAGCTTTAATTCTCGGTGGAGAGACACTGAAGCTTTCTGT.

The CDR3 here is CASTWGGGYEQYF. The DNA for the CDR3 is TGTGCCAGCACCTGGGGAGGGGGCTACGAGCAGTACTTC. The chain uses TRBV27 and TRBJ2-7; weak D call: TRBD2 (7 bases). The CDR3 sequence is 13 residues long. CDR1 MNHEY and CDR2 SMNVEV come from the germline V gene (reference sequence). Trimming left V 7 bases short and J 3 bases short, with 13 bases between.

V usage is TRBV5-1 and J usage is TRBJ2-7; perhaps TRBD2 as D (6 bases). V lost 4 bases and J lost 3, with 17 bases in between. This CDR3 comprises 15 residues. Germline V gives CDR1 SGHRS, CDR2 YFSETQ. CDR3 DNA sequence: TGCGCCAGCAGCCGGGCGGGGTCGATGTACTACGAGCAGTACTTC. It codes for CASSRAGSMYYEQYF. The complete variable domain, with remaining parts taken from reference TRBV5-1 and TRBJ2-7, reads KAGVTQTPRYLIKTRGQQVTLSCSPISGHRSVSWYQQTPGQGLQFLFEYFSETQRNKGNFPGRFSGRQFSNSRSEMNVSTLELGDSALYLCASSRAGSMYYEQYFGPGTRLTVT.

This chain links TRBV6-9 with TRBJ2-7; 11 nucleotides agree with TRBD2. The CDR3 is 13 residues long. Trimming at V came to 8 bases and at J to 7 bases, leaving 7 bases not matched to a gene. The germline CDR1 and CDR2 sequences are MNHGY and SVAAGI. DNA of the CDR3: TGTGCCAGCGGACAGGCTAGCGGGAGGGAGCAGTACTTC. Protein product: CASGQASGREQYF.

V and J are TRBV6-4 and TRBJ2-1; D is perhaps TRBD1 or TRBD2 (5 bases each). Germline assignment: CDR1 MRHNA and CDR2 SNTAGT. Trimming pared 0 bases from V and 0 bases from J, leaving 12 bases between. This CDR3 is built from 17 residues. The CDR3 sequence: CASSDSSRGGSYNEQFF. CDR3 DNA sequence: TGTGCCAGCAGTGACTCGTCGAGGGGCGGCTCCTACAATGAGCAGTTCTTC.

The CDR3: CASSYLMPAPLHF. The CDR3 region has the DNA TGTGCCAGCAGCTACCTCATGCCCGCACCCCTCCACTTT. This chain uses TRBV11-2 with TRBJ1-6; no definite D call. The CDR3 sequence is 13 residues long. The V and J ends lost 4 bases and 11 bases respectively, with 12 bases between them. The germline CDR1 and CDR2 sequences are SGHAT and FQNNGV.

V and J are TRBV5-4 and TRBJ2-2, with 8 bases fitting TRBD1. The trim removed 5 bases at V and 6 bases at J, leaving 6 bases unmatched. This CDR3 region has 14 residues. The V gene's germline CDR1 is SGHNT and CDR2 YYREEE (reference sequence). The CDR3 is CASRGNRGAGELFF. Here the CDR3 DNA reads TGTGCCAGCAGGGGGAACAGGGGGGCCGGGGAGCTGTTTTTT.

This chain links TRBV27 with TRBJ1-6; weak D call: TRBD1 (6 bases). The germline V and J ends were trimmed by 5 bases and 4 bases, with 6 bases remaining between them. CDR1 is MNHEY, CDR2 SMNVEV, per germline (reference sequence). The length of the CDR3 is 13 residues. CDR3 protein: CASSRGYNSPLHF. CDR3 sequence (DNA): TGTGCCAGCAGTAGGGGGTATAATTCACCCCTCCACTTT.

The chain is built from TRBV7-2 and TRBJ2-3; D uncertain. Germline lookup yields CDR1 SGHTA and CDR2 FQGNSA. V dropped 11 bases and J dropped 7 bases, with 13 bases sitting between them. The CDR3 extends over 11 amino acids. The CDR3 region is CASGPKNTQYF. CDR3 nucleotide sequence: TGTGCCTCCGGGCCGAAAAATACGCAGTATTTT.

The J gene is TRBJ2-1, the V gene TRBV5-4, with D perhaps matching TRBD2 (6 bases). The CDR3 is made up of 18 amino acids. V was clipped by 1 base and J by 8 bases, with 25 bases between them. Germline V gives CDR1 SGHNT, CDR2 YYREEE (reference sequence). The CDR3 loop is CASSLSVQPLRTTDEQFF. For the CDR3, the DNA is TGTGCCAGCAGCTTGTCCGTCCAACCACTTAGGACTACGGATGAGCAGTTCTTC.

The CDR3 loop reads CASSYSREGNQPQHF. The CDR3 DNA reads as TGTGCCAGCAGTTACTCGCGGGAGGGCAATCAGCCCCAGCATTTT. V and J are TRBV6-5 and TRBJ1-5; D gene uncertain. CDR3 length equals 15 residues. Trimming pared 0 bases from V and 2 bases from J, leaving 8 bases between. Per the germline V gene, CDR1 is MNHEY and CDR2 is SVGAGI.

J is TRBJ1-3 and V is TRBV18, with 9 positions matching TRBD1. The CDR3 spans 16 residues. The germline V gene encodes CDR1 KGHSH and CDR2 LQKENI. V shed 3 bases, J shed 5 bases, and the junction held 8 bases outside the gene matches. This CDR3 is CASSPQRTGERNTIYF. Written as DNA, the CDR3 is TGTGCCAGCTCACCTCAGAGGACAGGGGAGAGAAACACCATATATTTT.